The clone carrying this T cell receptor beta chain appeared once. Antigen unknown. What was amplified from RNA transcripts were TCR beta CDR3 regions. The HTBI primer set drove a first-round RT-PCR of the TCR CDR3. TCRdb used MiXCR to reprocess the multiplex PCR reads, holding one entry per CDR3 protein. Of approximately 500,000 distinct CDR3 sequences in the sample, 40% to 55% were seen once. Together with thyroid ultrasound, orbital computed tomography, serum thyroxine and TRAb, clinical symptoms were used for diagnoses. This record belongs to a study of T cells in Graves' hyperthyroidism and ophthalmopathy. Study results and limitations: Blood also held most thyroid clonotypes expanded beyond 0.001.

CDR1 and CDR2 (germline): LNHNV, YYDKDF (reference sequence). The CDR3 sequence is 15 residues long. V was clipped by 3 bases and J by 3 bases, with 14 bases between them. The receptor was derived from a young woman with Graves' hyperthyroidism. The gene calls are TRBV15 and TRBJ2-5; D could derive from TRBD1 or TRBD2 (6 bases each). Specimen: peripheral blood or thyroid tissue (not recorded which). The CDR3 sequence is CATSSFDRREETQYF. Here the CDR3 DNA reads TGTGCCACCAGCAGTTTTGACAGGAGGGAAGAGACCCAGTACTTC.